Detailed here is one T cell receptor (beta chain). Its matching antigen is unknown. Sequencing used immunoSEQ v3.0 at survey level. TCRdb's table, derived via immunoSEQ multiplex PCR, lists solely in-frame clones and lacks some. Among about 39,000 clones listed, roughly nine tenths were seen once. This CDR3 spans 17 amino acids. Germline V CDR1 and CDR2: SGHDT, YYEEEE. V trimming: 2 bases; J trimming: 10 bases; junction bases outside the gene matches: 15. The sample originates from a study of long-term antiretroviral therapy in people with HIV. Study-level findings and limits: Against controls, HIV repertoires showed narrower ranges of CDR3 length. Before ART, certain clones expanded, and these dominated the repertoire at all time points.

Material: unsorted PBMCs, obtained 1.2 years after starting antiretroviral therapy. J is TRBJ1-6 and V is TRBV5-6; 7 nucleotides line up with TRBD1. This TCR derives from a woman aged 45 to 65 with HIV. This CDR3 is CASSFAGDRTVRSPLHF. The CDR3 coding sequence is TGTGCCAGCAGCTTCGCCGGGGACAGAACAGTTAGGTCACCCCTCCACTTT.